The 8 T cell receptor beta chains below come from one sample, sequenced in a study of blood T cell repertoires in COVID-19 (dated by TCRdb to between 2020 and 2021). Libraries were built with the immunoSEQ multiplex PCR assay. TCRdb retrieved this table from immuneACCESS and kept in-frame rearrangements only. Not all clones are present; in checked studies, unresolved V genes account for under half, and no reason is known for the remainder. For this sample the table gives 78,000 or so clones, of which approximately 86% were detected only once. 5% to 8% of the sample is taken by the ten largest. The sequenced sample consisted of peripheral blood. The receptors stem from a woman aged 45-65 years with acute or convalescent COVID-19.

The rearrangement links TRBV11-2 to TRBJ2-7; 11 bases line up with TRBD1. The CDR3 extends over 15 amino acids. From germline, CDR1 is SGHAT and CDR2 FQNNGV. Unmatched junction bases numbered 6, after V lost 5 bases and J lost 3 bases. CDR3 DNA sequence: TGTGCCAGCAGCCGGGACAGGGGGAGAAGCTACGAGCAGTACTTC. Translating gives CASSRDRGRSYEQYF.

J is TRBJ2-1 and V is TRBV9, with 8 nucleotides matching TRBD2. Germline V gives CDR1 SGDLS, CDR2 YYNGEE. The CDR3 sequence is 18 residues long. V gave up 0 bases and J gave up 8 bases; unmatched junction bases: 16. CDR3 DNA: TGTGCCAGCAGCGTAGGAACTTCGGGCAGCGGGAGTTTTTATGAGCAGTTCTTC. Translated: CASSVGTSGSGSFYEQFF.

The chain has TRBV3-1 (or the pseudogene TRBV3-2) and TRBJ1-1; 7 bases align to TRBD1. J gave up 4 bases and V 6 bases, and 5 bases lay outside the gene matches. Germline V gives CDR1 LGHDT, CDR2 YNNKEL (reference sequence). This CDR3 is built from 13 residues. DNA of the CDR3: TGTGCCAGCAGGAGGGGGCCGGGCACTGAAGCTTTCTTT. It translates to CASRRGPGTEAFF.

This rearrangement joins TRBV9 to TRBJ1-4, with 7 nucleotides matching TRBD1. CDR1 SGDLS and CDR2 YYNGEE come from the germline V gene. The length of the CDR3 is 14 residues. Trimming at V came to 4 bases and at J to 4 bases, leaving 4 bases not matched to a gene. The CDR3: CASSPTGVNEKLFF. CDR3 DNA: TGTGCCAGCAGCCCCACAGGGGTTAATGAAAAACTGTTTTTT.

The chain has TRBV6-2 or TRBV6-3 and TRBJ1-5; D unresolved. Germline-derived CDR1 and CDR2 are MNHEY and SVGEGT. The CDR3 consists of 13 residues. V gave up 4 bases and J gave up 2 bases, with 6 bases separating them. This CDR3 is CASSFQGNQPQHF. The CDR3 coding sequence is TGTGCCAGCAGTTTCCAGGGCAATCAGCCCCAGCATTTT.

This chain uses TRBV15 with TRBJ1-1, with D possibly matching TRBD1 (6 bases). The CDR3 totals 13 residues. Germline-derived CDR1 and CDR2 are LNHNV and YYDKDF (reference sequence). The germline V and J ends were trimmed by 6 bases and 4 bases, with 12 bases remaining between them. The CDR3 loop reads CATSPQGGTEAFF. As DNA, the CDR3 is TGTGCCACCAGTCCACAGGGCGGCACTGAAGCTTTCTTT.

The rearrangement links TRBV6-5 to TRBJ1-2; 8 bases line up with TRBD1. V dropped 0 bases and J dropped 8; count of bases not matched to a gene: 5. The CDR3 spans 14 residues. The germline CDR1 and CDR2 sequences are MNHEY and SVGAGI. This CDR3 is CASSYSTGATGYTF. The CDR3 DNA sequence: TGTGCCAGCAGTTACTCGACAGGGGCGACAGGCTACACCTTC.

V is TRBV7-3 and J is TRBJ2-1; tentatively, D is TRBD1 (5 bases). CDR3 length: 13 residues. Trimming took 5 bases from V and 9 from J, leaving 14 bases between them. Germline-derived CDR1 and CDR2 are SGHTA and FQGTGA. In DNA form, the CDR3 reads TGTGCCAGCAGCCTACGAGACAGCAGTGAGCAGTTCTTC. The encoded protein is CASSLRDSSEQFF.